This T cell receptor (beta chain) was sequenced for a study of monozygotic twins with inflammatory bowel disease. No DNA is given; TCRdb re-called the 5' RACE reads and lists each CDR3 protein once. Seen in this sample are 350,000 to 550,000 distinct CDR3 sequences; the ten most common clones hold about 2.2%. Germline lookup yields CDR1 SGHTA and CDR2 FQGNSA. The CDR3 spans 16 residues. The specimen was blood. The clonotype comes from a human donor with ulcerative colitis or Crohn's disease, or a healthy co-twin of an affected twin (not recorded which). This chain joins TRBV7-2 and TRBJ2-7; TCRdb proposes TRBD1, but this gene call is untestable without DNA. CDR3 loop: CASSLASGTGSYEQYF.